The rows below give T cell receptor beta chains drawn from one sample of a study of blood T cells in healthy people across ages. TCRdb redid the calling of the 5' RACE reads with MiXCR, one entry per CDR3 protein. Of nearly 1 million distinct CDR3 sequences in the sample, just over 50% were seen once. The sequenced sample was blood. These receptors were taken from a woman aged 60-75 years in good health. Both conserved end residues are part of each CDR3. Fields, in order: clone size, V gene, J gene, D gene, CDR3 DNA, CDR3 protein. A D gene is named only where the DNA matches it firmly. Rows may omit the clone size; those that give it use once, few, many or a size class.

clone_size: -
v_call: TRBV5-1
j_call: TRBJ2-7
d_call: TRBD2
cdr3_nt: TGCGCCAGCAGCTTGGGGGGTATTAGCGGGCATTACAATGAGCAGTACTTC
cdr3_aa: CASSLGGISGHYNEQYF

clone_size: -
v_call: TRBV15
j_call: TRBJ2-6
d_call: -
cdr3_nt: TGTGCCACCAGTTGGGGCGCTGGGGCCAACGTCCTGACTTTC
cdr3_aa: CATSWGAGANVLTF

clone_size: many
v_call: TRBV7-9
j_call: TRBJ2-1
d_call: TRBD1
cdr3_nt: TGTGCCAGCAGCCTGACAGGGTCAAATTTAGGCAATGAGCAGTTCTTC
cdr3_aa: CASSLTGSNLGNEQFF

clone_size: -
v_call: TRBV5-6
j_call: TRBJ2-5
d_call: TRBD1
cdr3_nt: TGTGCCAGCAGCAGGGTTCTGGACAGGGGTTGGGAGACCCAGTACTTC
cdr3_aa: CASSRVLDRGWETQYF

clone_size: once
v_call: TRBV4-1
j_call: TRBJ2-3
d_call: -
cdr3_nt: TGCGCCAGCAGCCAAGAAGGGCGAGCAATCGGTTCGGATACGCAGTATTTT
cdr3_aa: CASSQEGRAIGSDTQYF

clone_size: -
v_call: TRBV7-2
j_call: TRBJ2-5
d_call: -
cdr3_nt: TGTGCCAGCAGCTTACCCTGGCGTAAAGAGACCCAGTACTTC
cdr3_aa: CASSLPWRKETQYF

clone_size: few
v_call: TRBV10-3
j_call: TRBJ2-5
d_call: TRBD2
cdr3_nt: TGTGCCATCAGGGCTTTCTCGGGACTAGCGTCACAAGAGACCCAGTACTTC
cdr3_aa: CAIRAFSGLASQETQYF

clone_size: -
v_call: TRBV27
j_call: TRBJ2-4
d_call: TRBD2
cdr3_nt: TGTGCCAGCAATTTATGGCCCCAGCGGGGAAAAAACATTCAGTACTTC
cdr3_aa: CASNLWPQRGKNIQYF

clone_size: -
v_call: TRBV7-9
j_call: TRBJ2-2
d_call: TRBD2
cdr3_nt: TGTGCCACCCAGGGACTAGCGGGAGCCGGGGAGCTGTTTTTT
cdr3_aa: CATQGLAGAGELFF

clone_size: -
v_call: TRBV7-2
j_call: TRBJ2-3
d_call: -
cdr3_nt: TGTGCCAGCAGCTCCATGTCCACAGATACGCAGTATTTT
cdr3_aa: CASSSMSTDTQYF

clone_size: few
v_call: TRBV28
j_call: TRBJ2-5
d_call: -
cdr3_nt: TGTGCCAGCAGTTTACGGTTAGCCAGGGAAAGGGAGACCCAGTACTTC
cdr3_aa: CASSLRLARERETQYF

clone_size: -
v_call: TRBV4-1
j_call: TRBJ2-5
d_call: TRBD2
cdr3_nt: TGCGCCAGCAGCCAATCACCGGGACTAACGAAGGGTGAGCAGTACTTC
cdr3_aa: CASSQSPGLTKGEQYF

clone_size: -
v_call: TRBV28
j_call: TRBJ2-5
d_call: -
cdr3_nt: TGTGCCAGCAGTTTAATTGGGTACGTGCAGTACTTC
cdr3_aa: CASSLIGYVQYF

clone_size: many
v_call: TRBV29-1
j_call: TRBJ2-7
d_call: -
cdr3_nt: TGCAGCATACTAGCAGTAGATTCCTACGAGCAGTACTTC
cdr3_aa: CSILAVDSYEQYF

clone_size: few
v_call: TRBV15
j_call: TRBJ2-7
d_call: TRBD2
cdr3_nt: TGTGCCACCAGCAGACAAAGACTAGCGGGAGGTTACGAGCAGTACTTC
cdr3_aa: CATSRQRLAGGYEQYF

clone_size: once
v_call: TRBV4-1
j_call: TRBJ2-1
d_call: -
cdr3_nt: TGCGCCAGCAGCCAGGGCTACTACAATGAGGAGCAGTTCTTC
cdr3_aa: CASSQGYYNEEQFF

clone_size: -
v_call: TRBV9
j_call: TRBJ2-2
d_call: -
cdr3_nt: TGTGCCAGCAGCGTAGTTGACACCAACACCGGGGAGCTGTTTTTT
cdr3_aa: CASSVVDTNTGELFF

clone_size: -
v_call: TRBV20-1
j_call: TRBJ2-3
d_call: -
cdr3_nt: TGCAGTGCTAGAGAAAAAGATACGCAGTATTTT
cdr3_aa: CSAREKDTQYF

clone_size: -
v_call: TRBV4-1
j_call: TRBJ1-6
d_call: TRBD1
cdr3_nt: TGCGCCAGCAGCCAAGAAGGGATGGACAGGGGAAATTCACCCCTCCACTTT
cdr3_aa: CASSQEGMDRGNSPLHF

clone_size: -
v_call: TRBV7-2
j_call: TRBJ2-2
d_call: -
cdr3_nt: TGTGCCAGCAGCTTAGCAGCCGGGGAGCTGTTTTTT
cdr3_aa: CASSLAAGELFF

clone_size: -
v_call: TRBV11-2
j_call: TRBJ1-2
d_call: -
cdr3_nt: TGTGCCAGCAGCTTTATCGGACGGAACTATGGCTACACCTTC
cdr3_aa: CASSFIGRNYGYTF

clone_size: -
v_call: TRBV5-1
j_call: TRBJ2-3
d_call: -
cdr3_nt: TGCGCCAGCAACAGGAAATCGACAGATACGCAGTATTTT
cdr3_aa: CASNRKSTDTQYF